The 10 T cell receptor beta chains below come from one sample, sequenced in a study of shared T cell receptors in the human thymus. The data were produced by immunoSEQ multiplex PCR, yet TCRdb's version contains in-frame clones alone and is incomplete. This sample has more than 550,000 clones, with 70% to 90% found just once. This sample was also put to use in a study of human thymus T cells.

Sequencing used thymocytes. Receptors were obtained from a girl under three years old with a congenital heart defect.

The CDR3 region has the DNA TGCGCCAGCAGCCCCTACCGACTAGCGGGGGAAGAGACCCAGTACTTC. Its translation: CASSPYRLAGEETQYF. The V gene is TRBV4-1, the J gene TRBJ2-5, with TRBD2 matching over 12 bases. Germline values: CDR1 MGHRA, CDR2 YSYEKL. Unmatched junction bases numbered 6, after V lost 4 bases and J lost 3 bases. The CDR3 is 16 amino acids.

The chain joins TRBV11-2 to TRBJ2-1; 7 bases match TRBD1. The CDR3 consists of 16 residues. V shed 3 bases and J 7 bases; nucleotides not matched to a gene: 12. Germline V lookup: CDR1 SGHAT, CDR2 FQNNGV. CDR3 coding DNA: TGTGCCAGCAGCTTCCAGGGTAAAGGGGGCTTGAATGAGCAGTTCTTC. Translating it yields CASSFQGKGGLNEQFF.

The chain carries TRBV6-1 and TRBJ1-2; no definite D call. V was clipped by 2 bases and J by 8 bases, with 12 bases between them. CDR1 is MNHNS and CDR2 is SASEGT in the germline V gene. This CDR3 region has 13 residues. The CDR3 DNA reads as TGTGCCAGCAGTGAACCCGGACTGGGGGGCTACACCTTC. Its protein is CASSEPGLGGYTF.

This clone was observed a handful of times. This chain joins TRBV9 and TRBJ1-2; D ambiguous. Trimming left V 4 bases short and J 0 bases short, with 16 bases between. This CDR3 has 16 residues. Germline V gene lookup returns CDR1 SGDLS and CDR2 YYNGEE. The CDR3 DNA reads TGTGCCAGCAGCCCCGCCGCGGGCCCGACTAACTATGGCTACACCTTC. Its translation is CASSPAAGPTNYGYTF.

This chain uses TRBV15 with TRBJ2-7; maybe TRBD1 (5 bases). This CDR3 has 17 residues. Per germline, CDR1 LNHNV and CDR2 YYDKDF (reference sequence). Trimming took off 1 base at V and 0 bases at J, with 16 bases between the two ends. CDR3 bases: TGTGCCACCAGCAGAGGGCCACGACGGACAAGCTCCTACGAGCAGTACTTC. Protein sequence: CATSRGPRRTSSYEQYF.

J is TRBJ1-1 and V is TRBV15; possibly TRBD1 for D (5 bases). CDR1 and CDR2 from the germline V gene are LNHNV and YYDKDF (reference sequence). V lost 7 bases to trimming and J lost 0 bases, with 9 bases between them. The CDR3 spans 13 residues. CDR3 bases: TGTGCCACCATGGGGCAGCTGAACACTGAAGCTTTCTTT. It encodes CATMGQLNTEAFF. The full variable domain, completed using reference TRBV15 and TRBJ1-1, is DAMVIQNPRYQVTQFGKPVTLSCSQTLNHNVMYWYQQKSSQAPKLLFHYYDKDFNNEADTPDNFQSRRPNTSFCFLDIRSPGLGDTAMYLCATMGQLNTEAFFGQGTRLTVV.

This clone was counted a few times. The chain combines TRBV5-1 with TRBJ2-2, with 15 bases aligning to TRBD2. CDR3 length equals 17 residues. Germline-derived CDR1 and CDR2 are SGHRS and YFSETQ. V trimming: 9 bases; J trimming: 0 bases; junction bases outside the gene matches: 6. As DNA, the CDR3 is TGCGCCACTGGACTAGCGGGGGGGAAGACGAACACCGGGGAGCTGTTTTTT. Amino acids: CATGLAGGKTNTGELFF. The full variable domain, completed using reference TRBV5-1 and TRBJ2-2, is KAGVTQTPRYLIKTRGQQVTLSCSPISGHRSVSWYQQTPGQGLQFLFEYFSETQRNKGNFPGRFSGRQFSNSRSEMNVSTLELGDSALYLCATGLAGGKTNTGELFFGEGSRLTVL.

The CDR3 bases are TGTGCCAGCAGCGTCGGGACAGGGGTCCACGAGCAGTACTTC. This gives the protein CASSVGTGVHEQYF. The chain employs TRBV9 and TRBJ2-7; 10 bases fit TRBD1. This CDR3 contains 14 residues. The V gene end was trimmed by 2 bases and the J gene end by 5 bases; junction bases not matched to a gene: 4. In germline, CDR1 is SGDLS, CDR2 YYNGEE.

This clone appeared a few times. The J gene is TRBJ2-3, the V gene TRBV7-2; TRBD2 is a possible D gene (6 bases). This CDR3 comprises 15 residues. V lost 5 bases, J lost 3 bases, and 15 bases lay in between. CDR1 and CDR2 (germline): SGHTA, FQGNSA. CDR3 in DNA: TGTGCCAGCAGCACCTTTGGCGGGATGACAGATACGCAGTATTTT. Amino acids: CASSTFGGMTDTQYF.

This clone was counted a single time. The chain has TRBV27 and TRBJ2-1; TRBD2 matches 7 bases. This CDR3 is built from 14 residues. The J segment lost 14 bases and the V segment lost 5 bases, leaving 15 bases of the junction unmatched. CDR1 and CDR2 (germline): MNHEY, SMNVEV (reference sequence). The CDR3 spells CASSAGDYRGGKFF. The CDR3 DNA follows: TGTGCCAGCAGTGCCGGGGACTATCGGGGAGGAAAGTTCTTC.